What follows describes a single TCR beta chain. This entry belongs to a study of control samples from healthy donors and cancer patients. Repertoires were generated with immunoSEQ multiplex PCR, while TCRdb's copy carries only in-frame clones and drops some. Here the sample spans about 98,000 clones, about 91% being singletons. After removal of 0 bases from V and 11 bases from J, the junction contained 9 bases not matched to a gene. The CDR3 has 15 amino acids. The germline V gene encodes CDR1 LGHNT and CDR2 FRNRAP. This chain connects TRBV12-5 to TRBJ2-1; 8 nucleotides align to TRBD1. This receptor was taken from a woman aged 18-35 years in good health. Sequences were obtained from blood. CDR3 region: CASGLVLAGGGQQFF. The CDR3 DNA reads as TGTGCTAGTGGTTTGGTACTGGCAGGGGGCGGGCAGCAGTTCTTC.